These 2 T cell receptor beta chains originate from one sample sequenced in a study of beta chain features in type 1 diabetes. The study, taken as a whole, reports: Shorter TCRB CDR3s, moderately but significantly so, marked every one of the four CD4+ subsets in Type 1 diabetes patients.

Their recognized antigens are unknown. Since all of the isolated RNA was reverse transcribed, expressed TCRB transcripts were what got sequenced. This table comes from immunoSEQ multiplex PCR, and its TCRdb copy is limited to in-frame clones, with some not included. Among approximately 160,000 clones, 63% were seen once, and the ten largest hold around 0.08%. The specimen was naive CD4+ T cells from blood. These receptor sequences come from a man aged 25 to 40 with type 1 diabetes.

The CDR3 reads CASRRPGNGKTQYF. The CDR3 DNA sequence: TGTGCCAGCAGGCGTCCGGGGAATGGGAAGACCCAGTACTTC. V and J are TRBV7-2 and TRBJ2-5; a possible D gene is TRBD2 (5 bases). V was trimmed by 6 bases and J by 6 bases, leaving 17 bases between them. CDR1 and CDR2 (germline): SGHTA, FQGNSA. CDR3 size: 14 residues. Full variable domain (remainder filled in from reference TRBV7-2 and TRBJ2-5): GAGVSQSPSNKVTEKGKDVELRCDPISGHTALYWYRQSLGQGLEFLIYFQGNSAPDKSGLPSDRFSAERTGGSVSTLTIQRTQQEDSAVYLCASRRPGNGKTQYFGPGTRLLVL.

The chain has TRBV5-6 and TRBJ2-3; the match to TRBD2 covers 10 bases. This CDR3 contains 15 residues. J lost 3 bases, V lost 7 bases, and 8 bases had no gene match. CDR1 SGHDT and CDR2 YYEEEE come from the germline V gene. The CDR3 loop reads CASRGPSGGTDTQYF. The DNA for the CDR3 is TGTGCCAGCCGAGGGCCTAGCGGGGGAACAGATACGCAGTATTTT. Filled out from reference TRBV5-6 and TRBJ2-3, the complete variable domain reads DAGVTQSPTHLIKTRGQQVTLRCSPKSGHDTVSWYQQALGQGPQFIFQYYEEEERQRGNFPDRFSGHQFPNYSSELNVNALLLGDSALYLCASRGPSGGTDTQYFGPGTRLTVL.